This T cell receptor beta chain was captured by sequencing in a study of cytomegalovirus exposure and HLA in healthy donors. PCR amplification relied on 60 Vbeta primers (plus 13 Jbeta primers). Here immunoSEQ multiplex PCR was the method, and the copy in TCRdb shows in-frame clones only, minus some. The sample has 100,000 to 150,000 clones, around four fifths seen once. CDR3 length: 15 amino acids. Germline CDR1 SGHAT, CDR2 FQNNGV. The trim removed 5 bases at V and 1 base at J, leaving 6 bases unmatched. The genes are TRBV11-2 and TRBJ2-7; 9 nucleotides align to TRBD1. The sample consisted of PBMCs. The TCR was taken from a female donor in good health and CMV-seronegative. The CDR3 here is CASSQQGALSYEQYF. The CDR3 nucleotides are TGTGCCAGCAGCCAACAGGGGGCCCTTTCCTACGAGCAGTACTTC.